Detailed here is one T cell receptor beta chain. Its specificity is unknown. Sequencing was performed with immunoSEQ multiplex PCR; in TCRdb, only in-frame clones are kept and a portion is missing. The sample yields approximately 79,000 clones, 80% to 95% seen once. The sample originates from a study of OX40 agonist ivuxolimab in advanced cancers. Regarding the study as a whole: Among T cells, CD8+ cells averaged more expanded clones than CD4+ cells.

Germline lookup yields CDR1 MRHNA and CDR2 SNTAGT. There are 14 residues in the CDR3. V was cut by 2 bases and J by 3 bases, with 10 bases left in between. The receptor was isolated from an adult with an advanced solid tumor such as melanoma, head and neck, liver or kidney cancer. Sequenced here: CD4+ or CD8+ T cells sorted from blood, sampled in a trial of the OX40 agonist ivuxolimab. The chain is built from TRBV6-4 and TRBJ2-5; weak D call: TRBD1 (5 bases). CDR3 sequence (DNA): TGTGCCAGCAGTGACACCCGACAGAAAGAGACCCAGTACTTC. It is translated as CASSDTRQKETQYF.